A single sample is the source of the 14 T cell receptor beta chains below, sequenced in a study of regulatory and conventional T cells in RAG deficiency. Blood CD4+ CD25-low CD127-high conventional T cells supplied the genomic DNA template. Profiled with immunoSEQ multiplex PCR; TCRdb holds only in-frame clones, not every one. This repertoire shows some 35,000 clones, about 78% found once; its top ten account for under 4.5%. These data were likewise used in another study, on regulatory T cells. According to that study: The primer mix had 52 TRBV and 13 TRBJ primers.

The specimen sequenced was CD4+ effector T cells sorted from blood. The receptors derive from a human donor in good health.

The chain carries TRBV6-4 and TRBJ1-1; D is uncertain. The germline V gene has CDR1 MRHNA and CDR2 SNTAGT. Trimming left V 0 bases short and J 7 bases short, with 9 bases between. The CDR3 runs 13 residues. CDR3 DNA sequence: TGTGCCAGCAGTGACTCATTAGGTCATGAAGCTTTCTTT. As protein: CASSDSLGHEAFF.

This chain's CDR3 is CASTKGGDTEAFF. The CDR3 region has the DNA TGTGCCAGCACCAAAGGGGGGGACACTGAAGCTTTCTTT. The genes are TRBV6-1 and TRBJ1-1, with D tentatively TRBD1 (6 bases). This CDR3 has 13 residues. Trimming took 7 bases from V and 3 from J, leaving 12 bases between them. Germline CDR1 reads MNHNS; CDR2 reads SASEGT.

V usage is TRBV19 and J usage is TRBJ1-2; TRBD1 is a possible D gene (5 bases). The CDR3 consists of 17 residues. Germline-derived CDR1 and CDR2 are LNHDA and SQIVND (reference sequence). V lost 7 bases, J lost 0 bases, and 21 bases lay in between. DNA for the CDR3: TGTGCCAGTACCGTTTCCCCCCCCGGGACGGCTAACTATGGCTACACCTTC. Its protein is CASTVSPPGTANYGYTF.

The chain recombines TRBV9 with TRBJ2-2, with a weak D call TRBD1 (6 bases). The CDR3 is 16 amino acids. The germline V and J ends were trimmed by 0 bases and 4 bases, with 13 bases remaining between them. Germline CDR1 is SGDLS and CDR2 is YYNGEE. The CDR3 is CASSVGGGSSTGELFF. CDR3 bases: TGTGCCAGCAGCGTAGGAGGGGGATCAAGCACCGGGGAGCTGTTTTTT.

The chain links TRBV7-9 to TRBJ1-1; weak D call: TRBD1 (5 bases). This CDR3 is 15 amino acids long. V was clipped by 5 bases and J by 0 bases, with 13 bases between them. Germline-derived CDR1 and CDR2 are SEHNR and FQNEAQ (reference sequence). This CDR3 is CASSPGLYMNTEAFF. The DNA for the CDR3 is TGTGCCAGCAGCCCGGGACTCTACATGAACACTGAAGCTTTCTTT.

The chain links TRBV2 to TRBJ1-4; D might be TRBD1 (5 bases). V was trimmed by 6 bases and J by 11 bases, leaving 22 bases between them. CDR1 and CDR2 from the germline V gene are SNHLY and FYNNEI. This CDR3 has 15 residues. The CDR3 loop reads CASRLDNWGIMKLFF. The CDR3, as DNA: TGTGCCAGCAGACTGGACAATTGGGGTATCATGAAACTGTTTTTT.

For the CDR3, the DNA is TGTGCCTGGAGTGTCGTGACAGGGCTTAAAGAAAAACTGTTTTTT. Residues: CAWSVVTGLKEKLFF. The rearrangement uses TRBV30 and TRBJ1-4, with 7 bases that match TRBD1. Per germline, CDR1 GTSNPN and CDR2 SVGIG (reference sequence). The CDR3 spans 15 residues. J was trimmed by 8 bases and V by 0 bases; bases with no gene match: 9.

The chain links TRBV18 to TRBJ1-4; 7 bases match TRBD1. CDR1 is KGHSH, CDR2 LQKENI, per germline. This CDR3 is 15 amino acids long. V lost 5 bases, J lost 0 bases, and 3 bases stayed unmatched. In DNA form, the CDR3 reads TGTGCCAGCTCAGCACAGGGGACAACTAATGAAAAACTGTTTTTT. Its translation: CASSAQGTTNEKLFF.

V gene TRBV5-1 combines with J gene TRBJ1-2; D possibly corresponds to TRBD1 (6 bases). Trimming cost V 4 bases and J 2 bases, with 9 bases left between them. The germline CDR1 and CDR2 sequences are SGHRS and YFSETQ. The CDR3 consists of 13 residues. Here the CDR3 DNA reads TGCGCCAGCAGCCCCACAGGGAACTATGGCTACACCTTC. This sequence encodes CASSPTGNYGYTF.

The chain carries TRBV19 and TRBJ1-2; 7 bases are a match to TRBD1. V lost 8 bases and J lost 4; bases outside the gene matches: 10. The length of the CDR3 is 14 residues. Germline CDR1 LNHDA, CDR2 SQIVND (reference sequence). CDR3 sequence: CASGKTGIFYGYTF. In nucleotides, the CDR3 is TGTGCCAGTGGGAAGACAGGGATCTTCTATGGCTACACCTTC. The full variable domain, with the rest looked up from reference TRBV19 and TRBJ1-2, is DGGITQSPKYLFRKEGQNVTLSCEQNLNHDAMYWYRQDPGQGLRLIYYSQIVNDFQKGDIAEGYSVSREKKESFPLTVTSAQKNPTAFYLCASGKTGIFYGYTFGSGTRLTVV.

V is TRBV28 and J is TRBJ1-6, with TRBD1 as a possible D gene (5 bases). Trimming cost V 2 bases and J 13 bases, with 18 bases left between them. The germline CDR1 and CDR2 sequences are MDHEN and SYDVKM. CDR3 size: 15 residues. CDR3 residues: CASSLGPGPVGPLHF. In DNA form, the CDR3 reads TGTGCCAGCAGTTTAGGACCAGGGCCGGTAGGGCCCCTCCACTTT. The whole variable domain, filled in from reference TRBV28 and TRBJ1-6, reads DVKVTQSSRYLVKRTGEKVFLECVQDMDHENMFWYRQDPGLGLRLIYFSYDVKMKEKGDIPEGYSVSREKKERFSLILESASTNQTSMYLCASSLGPGPVGPLHFGNGTRLTVT.

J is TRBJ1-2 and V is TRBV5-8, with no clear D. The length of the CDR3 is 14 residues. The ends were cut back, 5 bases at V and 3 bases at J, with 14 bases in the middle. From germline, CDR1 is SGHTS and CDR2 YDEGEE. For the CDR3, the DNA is TGTGCCAGCAGAACGCGGGGAGAGTACTATGGCTACACCTTC. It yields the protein CASRTRGEYYGYTF.

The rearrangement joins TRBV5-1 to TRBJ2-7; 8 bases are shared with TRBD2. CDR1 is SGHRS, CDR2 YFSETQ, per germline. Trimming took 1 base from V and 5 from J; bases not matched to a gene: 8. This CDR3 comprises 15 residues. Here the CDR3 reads CASSLWTGGDHEQYF. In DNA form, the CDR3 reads TGCGCCAGCAGCTTGTGGACGGGGGGGGACCACGAGCAGTACTTC.

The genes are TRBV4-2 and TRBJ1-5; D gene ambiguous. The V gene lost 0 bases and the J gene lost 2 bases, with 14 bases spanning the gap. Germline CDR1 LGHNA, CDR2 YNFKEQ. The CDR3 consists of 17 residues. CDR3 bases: TGTGCCAGCAGCCAAGATCCATCCGGTTGGGGCAATCAGCCCCAGCATTTT. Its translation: CASSQDPSGWGNQPQHF.